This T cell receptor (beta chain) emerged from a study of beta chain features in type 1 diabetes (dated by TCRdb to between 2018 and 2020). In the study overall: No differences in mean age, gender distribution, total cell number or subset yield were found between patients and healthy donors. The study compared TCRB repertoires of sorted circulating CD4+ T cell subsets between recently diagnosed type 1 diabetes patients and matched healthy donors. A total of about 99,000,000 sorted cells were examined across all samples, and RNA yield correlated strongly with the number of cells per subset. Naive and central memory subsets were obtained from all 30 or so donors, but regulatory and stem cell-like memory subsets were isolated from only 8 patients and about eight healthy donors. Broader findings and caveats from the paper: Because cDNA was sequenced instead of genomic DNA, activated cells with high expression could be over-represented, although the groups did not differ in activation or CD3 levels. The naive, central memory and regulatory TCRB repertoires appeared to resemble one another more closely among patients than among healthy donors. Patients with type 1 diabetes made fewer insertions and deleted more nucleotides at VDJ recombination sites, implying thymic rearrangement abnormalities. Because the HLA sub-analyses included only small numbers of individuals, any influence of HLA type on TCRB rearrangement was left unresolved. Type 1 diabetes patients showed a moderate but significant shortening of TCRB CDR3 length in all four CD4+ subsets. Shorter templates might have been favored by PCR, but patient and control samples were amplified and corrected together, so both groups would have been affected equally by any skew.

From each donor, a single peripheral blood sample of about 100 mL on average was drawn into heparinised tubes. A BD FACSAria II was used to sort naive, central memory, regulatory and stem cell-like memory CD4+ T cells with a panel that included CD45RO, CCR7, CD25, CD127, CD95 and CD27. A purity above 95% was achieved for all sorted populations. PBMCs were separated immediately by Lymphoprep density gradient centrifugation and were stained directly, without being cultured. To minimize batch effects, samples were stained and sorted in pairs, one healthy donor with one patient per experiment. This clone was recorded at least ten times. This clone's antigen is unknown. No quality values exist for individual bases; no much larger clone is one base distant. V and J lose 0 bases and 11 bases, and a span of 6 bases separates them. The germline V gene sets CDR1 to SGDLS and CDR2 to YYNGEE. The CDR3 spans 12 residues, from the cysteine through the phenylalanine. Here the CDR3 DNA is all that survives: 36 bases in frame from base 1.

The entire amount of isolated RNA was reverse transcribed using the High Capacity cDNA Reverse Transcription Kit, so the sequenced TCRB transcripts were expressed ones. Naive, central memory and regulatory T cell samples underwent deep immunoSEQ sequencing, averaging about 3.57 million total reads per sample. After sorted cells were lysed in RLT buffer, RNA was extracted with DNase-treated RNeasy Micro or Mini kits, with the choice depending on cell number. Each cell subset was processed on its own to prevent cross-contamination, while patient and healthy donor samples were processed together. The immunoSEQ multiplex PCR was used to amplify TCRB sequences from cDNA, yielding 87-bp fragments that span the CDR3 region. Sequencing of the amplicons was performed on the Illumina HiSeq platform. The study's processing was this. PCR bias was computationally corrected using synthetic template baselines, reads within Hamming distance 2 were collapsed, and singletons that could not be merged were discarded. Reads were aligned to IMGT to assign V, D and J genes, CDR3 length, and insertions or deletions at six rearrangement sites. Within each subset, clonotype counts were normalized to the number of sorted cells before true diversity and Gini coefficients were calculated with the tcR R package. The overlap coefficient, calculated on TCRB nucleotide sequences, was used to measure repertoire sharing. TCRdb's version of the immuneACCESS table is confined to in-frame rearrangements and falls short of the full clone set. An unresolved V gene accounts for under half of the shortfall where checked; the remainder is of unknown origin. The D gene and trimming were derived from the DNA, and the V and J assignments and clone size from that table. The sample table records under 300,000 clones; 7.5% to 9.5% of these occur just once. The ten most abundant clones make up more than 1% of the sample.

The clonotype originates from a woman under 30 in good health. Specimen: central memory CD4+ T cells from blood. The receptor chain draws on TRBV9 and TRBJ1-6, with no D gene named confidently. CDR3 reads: CASSVGNPPLHF. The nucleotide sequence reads TGTGCCAGCAGCGTAGGGAATCCACCCCTCCACTTT.